Listed here are 22 T cell receptor beta chains from one sample, sequenced in a study of response to subunit inactivated influenza vaccine. Each CDR3 protein is one row after TCRdb ran MiXCR on the RT-PCR reads. The table has around 470,000 distinct CDR3 sequences, more than 7% seen once. The sequences come from PBMCs from blood, collected approximately 25 months after vaccination. The receptor set was obtained from a man aged 45 to 75 who received an inactivated influenza vaccine.

In this sample, this clonotype turned up a few times. The V call is TRBV9, the J call TRBJ2-5; possibly TRBD1 for D (5 bases). V was clipped by 0 bases and J by 6 bases, with 18 bases between them. The CDR3 totals 16 residues. The germline V gene has CDR1 SGDLS and CDR2 YYNGEE. The CDR3 spells CASSVATTALLQTQYF. CDR3 in DNA: TGTGCCAGCAGCGTAGCTACGACAGCCCTTTTACAGACCCAGTACTTC. Complete variable domain (other parts from reference TRBV9 and TRBJ2-5): DSGVTQTPKHLITATGQRVTLRCSPRSGDLSVYWYQQSLDQGLQFLIQYYNGEERAKGNILERFSAQQFPDLHSELNLSSLELGDSALYFCASSVATTALLQTQYFGPGTRLLVL.

This clonotype has a handful of counts. V and J are TRBV15 and TRBJ2-7; 9 positions agree with TRBD2. The CDR3 is 15 amino acids. V was pared by 1 base and J by 5 bases, with 6 bases of the junction left unmatched. The germline V gene has CDR1 LNHNV and CDR2 YYDKDF (reference sequence). The CDR3 here is CATSRGSGGPHEQYF. In DNA form, the CDR3 reads TGTGCCACCAGCAGAGGTAGCGGGGGACCCCACGAGCAGTACTTC.

This clonotype was seen a few times. V and J are TRBV6-1 and TRBJ2-3; tentative D call: TRBD2 (5 bases). Germline assignment: CDR1 MNHNS and CDR2 SASEGT. The CDR3 totals 15 residues. Trimming took 5 bases from V and 5 from J, leaving 17 bases between them. CDR3 in DNA: TGTGCCAGCAGTACATTTAAACCGGGGAAAGATACGCAGTATTTT. Translated: CASSTFKPGKDTQYF.

V and J are TRBV20-1 and TRBJ1-2; a possible D gene is TRBD1 (6 bases). This CDR3 region has 14 residues. V lost 0 bases and J 4 bases, leaving 12 bases between the germline ends. Germline lookup yields CDR1 DFQATT and CDR2 SNEGSKA (reference sequence). CDR3 region: CSARDLRTAYGYTF. In nucleotides, the CDR3 is TGCAGTGCTAGAGATCTAAGGACAGCCTATGGCTACACCTTC.

V and J are TRBV12-3 or TRBV12-4 and TRBJ1-1; D is undetermined. Deletions cut 6 bases from V and 3 bases from J, with 14 bases between. CDR3 length equals 14 residues. The chain's CDR3 is CASSPRVLDTEAFF. The CDR3 nucleotides are TGTGCCAGCAGCCCACGGGTCCTCGACACTGAAGCTTTCTTT.

This clonotype appeared many times. The chain employs TRBV20-1 and TRBJ1-4; a weak D match, TRBD1 (5 bases). Trimming took 4 bases from V and 1 from J, leaving 7 bases between them. CDR1 and CDR2 from the germline V gene are DFQATT and SNEGSKA (reference sequence). The CDR3 is made up of 13 amino acids. DNA of the CDR3: TGCAGTGCTATAGGGGAAACTAATGAAAAACTGTTTTTT. Translated: CSAIGETNEKLFF.

This clonotype was recorded a few times. This rearrangement joins TRBV3-1 to TRBJ2-7; the match to TRBD2 covers 9 bases. The ends lost 5 bases at V and 2 bases at J; junction bases unmatched: 7. The CDR3 loop spans 15 amino acids. Per germline, CDR1 LGHDT and CDR2 YNNKEL (reference sequence). CDR3 bases: TGTGCCAGCAGCTATAGCGGGAGTCTAACCTACGAGCAGTACTTC. It is translated as CASSYSGSLTYEQYF.

This clonotype came up many times. This chain uses TRBV6-5 with TRBJ2-7, with TRBD2 as a possible D gene (6 bases). With 2 bases removed from V and 7 bases from J, the gap between germline ends came to 15 bases. The CDR3 covers 14 residues. Germline values: CDR1 MNHEY, CDR2 SVGAGI. CDR3 sequence (DNA): TGTGCCAGCAGTTACGCCCTCGGACGGGGGGAGCAGTACTTC. Protein: CASSYALGRGEQYF.

The chain recombines TRBV7-2 with TRBJ2-2; 14 bases line up with TRBD2. V shed 3 bases and J 7 bases; nucleotides not matched to a gene: 4. The CDR3 has 16 amino acids. In germline, CDR1 is SGHTA, CDR2 FQGNSA. The chain's CDR3 is CASSFGTSGRSGELFF. CDR3 coding DNA: TGTGCCAGCAGCTTTGGGACTAGCGGGAGAAGCGGGGAGCTGTTTTTT.

The chain recombines TRBV29-1 with TRBJ2-3, with D perhaps being TRBD1 or TRBD2 (5 bases each). CDR3 size: 13 residues. V lost 7 bases, J lost 9 bases, and 20 bases lay in between. CDR1 and CDR2 (germline): SQVTM, ANQGSEA. CDR3 region: CSASGALGETQYF. CDR3 nucleotide sequence: TGCAGCGCCAGTGGCGCCTTGGGGGAAACGCAGTATTTT.

In its sample, this clonotype was seen many times. The V gene is TRBV10-3, the J gene TRBJ2-3, with 9 positions matching TRBD1. Unmatched junction bases numbered 7, after V lost 6 bases and J lost 0 bases. The CDR3 length is 16 residues. CDR1 and CDR2 (germline): ENHRY, SYGVKD. As DNA, the CDR3 is TGTGCCATCAGATCCCCGGGACAGGGTAGCACAGATACGCAGTATTTT. The encoded protein is CAIRSPGQGSTDTQYF.

This clonotype was picked up a small number of times. This chain connects TRBV20-1 to TRBJ1-5, with D possibly TRBD1 on 5 matching bases. Trimming cost V 3 bases and J 3 bases, with 12 bases left between them. CDR1 is DFQATT, CDR2 SNEGSKA, per germline (reference sequence). This CDR3 is 14 amino acids long. The CDR3 sequence is CSASLQGNNQPQHF. The CDR3 bases are TGCAGTGCTAGTTTGCAGGGTAACAATCAGCCCCAGCATTTT.

The chain uses TRBV20-1 and TRBJ2-1, with 11 bases aligning to TRBD2. The trim removed 3 bases at V and 10 bases at J, leaving 5 bases unmatched. Germline loops: CDR1 DFQATT, CDR2 SNEGSKA (reference sequence). CDR3 length: 13 residues. The CDR3 reads CSASATSGIEQFF. The CDR3, as DNA: TGCAGTGCTAGTGCGACTAGCGGGATAGAGCAGTTCTTC.

This clonotype was counted a few times. The V gene is TRBV20-1, the J gene TRBJ2-1, with 11 bases that match TRBD2. Germline V gene lookup returns CDR1 DFQATT and CDR2 SNEGSKA (reference sequence). The J segment lost 4 bases and the V segment lost 3 bases, leaving 17 bases of the junction unmatched. The CDR3 totals 19 residues. The DNA of the CDR3 is TGCAGTGCTAGGGTCCTAGCGGGGGGACAATCTACCCCTTACAATGAGCAGTTCTTC. Translating gives CSARVLAGGQSTPYNEQFF.

About this clonotype itself: This may be a read error, as it is one base from a much larger clone. The J gene is TRBJ2-1, the V gene TRBV15; possibly TRBD1 for D (7 bases). Germline CDR1 reads LNHNV; CDR2 reads YYDKDF (reference sequence). This CDR3 spans 15 amino acids. V lost 5 bases and J 3 bases, leaving 14 bases between the germline ends. In DNA form, the CDR3 reads TGTGCCACCAGCTTCAGGGGGGATTACTACAATGAGCAGTTCTTC. Its protein product is CATSFRGDYYNEQFF.

The chain is built from TRBV12-3 or TRBV12-4 and TRBJ1-4; TRBD1 is a possible D gene (5 bases). The CDR3 sequence is 15 residues long. Trimming took off 3 bases at V and 6 bases at J, with 14 bases between the two ends. CDR3 nucleotide sequence: TGTGCCAGCAGTTTGGGGCCTCGGCTGGATGAAAAACTGTTTTTT. Protein product: CASSLGPRLDEKLFF.

Note on this clonotype: Relative to the germline gene, one junction end is altered; a read error may explain this. The chain has TRBV5-1 and TRBJ2-2; D is possibly TRBD2 (6 bases). The CDR3 extends over 16 amino acids. Germline CDR1 SGHRS, CDR2 YFSETQ. CDR3 region: CACSLDGSPNTGELFF. CDR3 nucleotides: TGCGCCTGCAGCTTGGACGGGAGTCCGAACACCGGGGAGCTGTTTTTT. Full variable domain (remainder filled in from reference TRBV5-1 and TRBJ2-2): KAGVTQTPRYLIKTRGQQVTLSCSPISGHRSVSWYQQTPGQGLQFLFEYFSETQRNKGNFPGRFSGRQFSNSRSEMNVSTLELGDSALYLCACSLDGSPNTGELFFGEGSRLTVL.

This clonotype was counted a few times. The chain links TRBV18 to TRBJ1-2; the D is unclear. The CDR3 is 16 residues long. Germline-derived CDR1 and CDR2 are KGHSH and LQKENI. Trimming shortened V by 4 bases and J by 0 bases, and 15 bases separated the two germline ends. CDR3 protein: CASSLGRSKANYGYTF. The CDR3, as DNA: TGTGCCAGCTCACTGGGCCGCTCTAAAGCTAACTATGGCTACACCTTC.

This clonotype has ten or more counts. The chain employs TRBV7-2 and TRBJ2-2, with TRBD2 matching over 10 bases. The CDR3 contains 16 residues. In germline, CDR1 is SGHTA, CDR2 FQGNSA. J gave up 7 bases and V 5 bases, and 10 bases lay outside the gene matches. The CDR3 spells CASSPSSGGARGELFF. CDR3 sequence (DNA): TGTGCCAGCAGCCCGTCCAGCGGGGGGGCCCGCGGGGAGCTGTTTTTT. The full variable domain, in which reference TRBV7-2 and TRBJ2-2 provide the parts outside the CDR3, is GAGVSQSPSNKVTEKGKDVELRCDPISGHTALYWYRQSLGQGLEFLIYFQGNSAPDKSGLPSDRFSAERTGGSVSTLTIQRTQQEDSAVYLCASSPSSGGARGELFFGEGSRLTVL.

The sample holds a few counts of this clonotype. This sequence joins TRBV11-2 and TRBJ2-1; unclear D gene. The germline V and J ends were trimmed by 4 bases and 8 bases, with 12 bases remaining between them. Germline values: CDR1 SGHAT, CDR2 FQNNGV. This CDR3 is built from 13 residues. In DNA, the CDR3 is TGTGCCAGCAGCTATCTACCACCCGATGAGCAGTTCTTC. It yields the protein CASSYLPPDEQFF.

This clonotype was seen just once. The genes are TRBV20-1 and TRBJ2-1; TRBD2 agrees at 8 bases. The V gene end was trimmed by 0 bases and the J gene end by 5 bases; junction bases not matched to a gene: 3. Germline V lookup: CDR1 DFQATT, CDR2 SNEGSKA (reference sequence). This CDR3 is built from 14 residues. The CDR3, as DNA: TGCAGTGCTAGAGAAGCGGGAGCCCACAATGAGCAGTTCTTC. Protein sequence: CSAREAGAHNEQFF.

The J gene is TRBJ1-2, the V gene TRBV4-2, with D perhaps TRBD1 (5 bases). The germline V and J ends were trimmed by 0 bases and 6 bases, with 14 bases remaining between them. Germline loops: CDR1 LGHNA, CDR2 YNFKEQ. The CDR3 loop spans 15 amino acids. CDR3: CASSQEFGGVDGYTF. The CDR3 DNA is TGTGCCAGCAGCCAAGAGTTTGGGGGAGTAGATGGCTACACCTTC.